These T cell receptor beta chains were read from a single sample in a study of preoperative IRX-2 immunotherapy in early breast cancer. Assay used: immunoSEQ multiplex PCR; TCRdb lists only in-frame clones, some missing. Of roughly 45,000 clones listed, about 94% were seen once; the top ten hold roughly 1.5%. This specimen was tumor tissue, taken after IRX-2 immunotherapy. These receptors originate from a human donor with breast cancer. Each CDR3 is given with its conserved first and last residue. A D gene is named only where the DNA matches it firmly. Clone size is stated in some rows and not others, as once, few, many or a class when expanded.

v_gene	j_gene	abundance	d_gene	CDR3aa	CDR3nt
TRBV18	TRBJ2-5	.	TRBD2	CASSPGLAPETQYF	TGTGCCAGCTCGCCCGGACTAGCCCCAGAGACCCAGTACTTC
TRBV28	TRBJ2-7	.	TRBD2	CASRGGVWDEQYF	TGTGCCAGCCGGGGGGGGGTTTGGGACGAGCAGTACTTC
TRBV28	TRBJ1-4	.	.	CASSSSNEKLFF	TGTGCCAGCAGTTCCAGCAATGAAAAACTGTTTTTT
TRBV27	TRBJ1-4	.	.	CASTSLVDGGEKLFF	TGTGCCAGCACTTCCCTGGTGGACGGTGGCGAAAAACTGTTTTTT
TRBV9	TRBJ1-3	once	.	CASSGLYSGNTIYF	TGTGCCAGCAGCGGCTTATACTCTGGAAACACCATATATTTT
TRBV7-3	TRBJ2-5	once	.	CASSSTRNSETQYF	TGTGCCAGCAGCTCGACTAGGAATTCGGAGACCCAGTACTTC
TRBV7-2	TRBJ2-7	.	.	CASSLGRGAYEQYF	TGTGCCAGCAGCTTGGGCCGTGGGGCCTACGAGCAGTACTTC
TRBV28	TRBJ1-2	.	TRBD1	CASSLGTGYGYTF	TGTGCCAGCAGTTTGGGGACAGGTTATGGCTACACCTTC
TRBV7-6	TRBJ2-7	.	.	CASSSQAGEGVGEQYF	TGTGCCAGCAGCTCCCAGGCGGGTGAGGGAGTGGGCGAGCAGTACTTC
TRBV4-2	TRBJ2-3	.	TRBD2	CASSQGAGGYTDTQYF	TGTGCCAGCAGCCAGGGAGCGGGGGGGTACACAGATACGCAGTATTTT
TRBV11-2	TRBJ2-1	.	TRBD1	CASSSRTGNNEQFF	TGTGCCAGCAGCTCCCGGACAGGCAACAATGAGCAGTTCTTC
TRBV2	TRBJ2-1	.	TRBD2	CASVRFSGRYNEQFF	TGTGCCAGCGTTCGCTTTAGCGGGAGGTACAATGAGCAGTTCTTC
TRBV5-1	TRBJ1-1	.	.	CASSRREMNTEAFF	TGCGCCAGCAGCCGGCGGGAGATGAACACTGAAGCTTTCTTT
TRBV7-3	TRBJ2-1	.	TRBD2	CASSFLVSGSEQFF	TGTGCCAGCAGCTTCTTGGTTAGCGGGAGTGAGCAGTTCTTC
TRBV18	TRBJ1-5	.	.	CASSPISNQPQHF	TGTGCCAGCTCACCAATTAGCAATCAGCCCCAGCATTTT
TRBV5-8	TRBJ2-7	once	.	CASREPSRPYEQYF	TGTGCCAGCAGGGAACCATCGAGACCCTACGAGCAGTACTTC
TRBV28	TRBJ1-2	.	.	CASMEGQYGYTF	TGTGCCAGCATGGAGGGGCAATATGGCTACACCTTC
TRBV7-2	TRBJ2-2	.	.	CASSLVYRANTGELFF	TGTGCCAGCAGCTTAGTGTACAGGGCGAACACCGGGGAGCTGTTTTTT
TRBV5-6	TRBJ1-2	.	.	CASSLMSWGPYGYTF	TGTGCCAGCAGCCTGATGAGTTGGGGGCCCTATGGCTACACCTTC
TRBV7-2	TRBJ1-4	.	.	CASSLVSGEKLFF	TGTGCCAGCAGCTTAGTGTCCGGTGAAAAACTGTTTTTT
TRBV4-1	TRBJ1-3	.	.	CASSQASPGNTIYF	TGCGCCAGCAGCCAAGCCTCCCCTGGAAACACCATATATTTT
TRBV4-2	TRBJ2-3	.	.	CASSPLSDNTDTQYF	TGTGCCAGCAGCCCTTTAAGCGACAACACAGATACGCAGTATTTT
TRBV4-3	TRBJ1-2	.	TRBD1	CASSQARGRFYGYTF	TGCGCCAGCAGCCAAGCCAGGGGGCGATTTTATGGCTACACCTTC
TRBV7-8	TRBJ1-2	.	.	CASSPTDSTWGYTF	TGTGCCAGCAGCCCAACGGACAGTACGTGGGGCTACACCTTC
TRBV4-3	TRBJ2-3	.	.	CASSQGVGLITDTQYF	TGCGCCAGCAGCCAGGGGGTCGGGCTAATCACAGATACGCAGTATTTT
TRBV9	TRBJ2-2	.	.	CASSKRLEGTGELFF	TGTGCCAGCAGCAAAAGACTAGAGGGCACCGGGGAGCTGTTTTTT
TRBV27	TRBJ1-1	.	.	CASSPGNTEAFF	TGTGCCAGCAGCCCCGGAAACACTGAAGCTTTCTTT
TRBV7-3	TRBJ2-5	.	.	CASSPPGGETRYF	TGTGCCAGCAGCCCCCCAGGGGGGGAGACCCGGTACTTC
TRBV5-1	TRBJ1-2	.	.	CASSLAGGDSYTF	TGCGCCAGCAGCTTGGCGGGGGGCGACAGCTACACCTTC
TRBV7-9	TRBJ2-4	few	.	CASSLKGAKNIQYF	TGTGCCAGCAGTTTGAAGGGGGCCAAAAACATTCAGTACTTC
TRBV27	TRBJ1-1	.	TRBD1	CASSVRQGAGTEAFF	TGTGCCAGCAGTGTACGACAGGGGGCAGGGACTGAAGCTTTCTTT
TRBV7-2	TRBJ2-1	.	TRBD2	CASSVSGNVLYNEQFF	TGTGCCAGCAGCGTCAGCGGGAATGTGCTCTACAATGAGCAGTTCTTC
TRBV5-1	TRBJ2-1	.	TRBD2	CASSYPGLAGVDEQFF	TGCGCCAGCAGCTATCCGGGACTAGCTGGTGTCGATGAGCAGTTCTTC
TRBV5-1	TRBJ2-7	.	TRBD2	CASSPSGGAYEQYF	TGCGCCAGCAGTCCTAGCGGGGGGGCCTACGAGCAGTACTTC
TRBV18	TRBJ1-1	.	TRBD1	CASSVGGGTEAFF	TGTGCCAGCTCAGTAGGGGGCGGGACTGAAGCTTTCTTT
TRBV28	TRBJ1-1	.	.	CASRPRPGYTEAFF	TGTGCCAGCAGACCCCGTCCGGGATACACTGAAGCTTTCTTT
TRBV7-8	TRBJ2-5	.	.	CASSFRREMGETQYF	TGTGCCAGCAGCTTTCGTCGGGAGATGGGAGAGACCCAGTACTTC
TRBV9	TRBJ2-2	.	.	CASSVEQGRAGELFF	TGTGCCAGCAGCGTAGAACAGGGGAGGGCCGGGGAGCTGTTTTTT
TRBV7-3	TRBJ2-5	.	.	CASSLGPRTETQYF	TGTGCCAGCAGCTTGGGACCCCGAACTGAGACCCAGTACTTC
TRBV7-3	TRBJ2-1	.	.	CASSPPGSNEQFF	TGTGCCAGCAGCCCGCCGGGGAGCAATGAGCAGTTCTTC